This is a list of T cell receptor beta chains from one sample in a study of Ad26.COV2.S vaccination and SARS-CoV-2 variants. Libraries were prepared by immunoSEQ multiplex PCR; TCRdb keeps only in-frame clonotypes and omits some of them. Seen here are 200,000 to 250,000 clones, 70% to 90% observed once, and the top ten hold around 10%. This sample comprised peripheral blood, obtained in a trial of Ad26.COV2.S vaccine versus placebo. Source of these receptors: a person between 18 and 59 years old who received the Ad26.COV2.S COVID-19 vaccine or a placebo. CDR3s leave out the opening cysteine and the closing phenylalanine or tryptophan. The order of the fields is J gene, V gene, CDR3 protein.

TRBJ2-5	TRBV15	ATSREALGTGKETQY
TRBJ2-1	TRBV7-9	ASSPDSSYNEQF
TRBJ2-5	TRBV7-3	ASSSGGQRKETQY
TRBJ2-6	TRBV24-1	ATSATALSGANVLT
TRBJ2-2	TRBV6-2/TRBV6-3	ASSYSGGSTGELF
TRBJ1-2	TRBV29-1	SVGDREMNGYT
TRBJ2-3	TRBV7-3	ASSLTGLSTDTQY
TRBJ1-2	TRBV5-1	ASSLAGTNYGYT
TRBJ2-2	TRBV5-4	ASSSGTKMTAGELF
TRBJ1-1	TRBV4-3	ASSLVGRDTEAF
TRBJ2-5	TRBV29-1	SVEGPGAGETQY
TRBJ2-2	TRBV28	ASSFLGTGELF
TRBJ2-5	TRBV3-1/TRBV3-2	ASSPGDPGAQY
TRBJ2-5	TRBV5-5	ASSFLGRGETQY
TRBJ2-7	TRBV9	ASSVATAAPYEQY
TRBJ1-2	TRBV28	AGGGAYGYT
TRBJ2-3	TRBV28	AINRGVAADTQY
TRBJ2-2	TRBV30	AWRGRGSSTGELF
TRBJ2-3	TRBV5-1	ASSLGSGPGTDTQY
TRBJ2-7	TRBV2	ASMASGGYEQY
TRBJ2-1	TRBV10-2	ASINWSNEQF
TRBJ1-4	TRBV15	ATSRDLRRRLNEKLF
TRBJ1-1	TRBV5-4	ASSLIGQANTEAF
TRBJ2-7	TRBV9	ASSVWDIGDEQY
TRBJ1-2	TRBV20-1	SASGGGTYGYT
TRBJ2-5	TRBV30	AWSTGTGQETQY
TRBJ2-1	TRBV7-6	ASSLRAPRELGNEQF
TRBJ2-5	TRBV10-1	ASSEFYGGPETQY
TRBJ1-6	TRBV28	ASSLRGWYSPLH
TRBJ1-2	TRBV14	ASSLDPAYGYT
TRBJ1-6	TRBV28	ASSLRMPRGSSSYNSPLH
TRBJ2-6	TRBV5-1	ASRRGGSSGANVLT
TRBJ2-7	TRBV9	ASSGLAGVGEQY
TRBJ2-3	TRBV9	ASSESAGGRTDTQY
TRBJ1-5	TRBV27	ASSQGQVNQPQH
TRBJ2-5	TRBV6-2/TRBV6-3	ASSYPRGRGQETQY
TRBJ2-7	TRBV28	ASSLRYPAYEQY
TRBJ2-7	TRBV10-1	ASSESRKDPGQGSYEQY
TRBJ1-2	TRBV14	ASSTLLTGNGYT
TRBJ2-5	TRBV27	ASSPGRPGETQY
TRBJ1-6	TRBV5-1	ASSSGTANSPLH
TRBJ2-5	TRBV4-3	ASSQGAGAEETQY
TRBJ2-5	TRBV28	ASSGPGETQY
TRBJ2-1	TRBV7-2	ASSQGLRGSYNEQF
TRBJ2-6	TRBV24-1	ATGNAGGAGANVLT
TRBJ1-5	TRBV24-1	ATSGGGYSNQPQH
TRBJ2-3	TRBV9	ASSVLALTEGTQY
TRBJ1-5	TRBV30	AWRRRDRGPQPQH
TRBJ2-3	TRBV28	ASNPGSTDTQY
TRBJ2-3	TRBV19	ASSPELAGSTDTQY
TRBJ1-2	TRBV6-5	ASSWGQGGYGYT
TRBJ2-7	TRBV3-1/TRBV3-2	ASSPTGTQTYEQY
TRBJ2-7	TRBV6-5	ASSYSVAGYEQY